This T cell receptor beta chain was found in a study of CDR3 diversity in severe acne. With respect to this clonotype: This may stem from a read error, because a much larger clone lies one nucleotide away.

The CDR3 loop spans 13 amino acids. The junction had 0 bases not matched to a gene; V was cut back by 2 bases and J by 4 bases. Germline V gene sequence: CDR1 KGHDR, CDR2 SFDVKD. MiXCR, run by TCRdb on the PCR reads, gives a single entry per CDR3 protein. The repertoire includes more than 70,000 distinct CDR3 sequences, about half of them detected once, and about a tenth sits in the top ten. Sequenced sample: blood. The genes are TRBV24-1 and TRBJ1-2; TRBD1 agrees at 7 bases. The TCR sequence derives from a male donor in good health, serving as a control. CDR3 nucleotide sequence: TGTGCCACCAGTGATTGGGACAGCTATGGCTACACCTTC. Translating gives CATSDWDSYGYTF.